These 12 T cell receptor beta chains were sequenced from one sample in a study of blood T cells in healthy people across ages. Using a J-beta primer mix together with a sample-barcoded 5' primer, a second PCR was run for about 6 to 12 cycles. TCRdb re-analysed the 5' RACE reads in MiXCR, keeping a single row per CDR3 protein. This table has 850,000 to 950,000 distinct CDR3 sequences, more than 25% appearing once. Sequencing used blood. The origin of the receptors is a woman of 80 years or more in good health.

For this clonotype: Compared with germline, one end of the junction differs, possibly owing to a read error. The chain has TRBV12-3 or TRBV12-4 and TRBJ2-3, with 8 positions matching TRBD2. This CDR3 contains 16 residues. CDR3 sequence: CASSTGRGLVTDTEYF. The CDR3 DNA reads TGTGCCAGTAGTACAGGACGGGGACTAGTCACAGATACGGAGTATTTT.

A note on this clonotype: Possible read error: a much larger clone is one base away. The chain combines TRBV5-1 with TRBJ1-5, with 7 nucleotides matching TRBD1. The germline gives CDR1 SGHRS, CDR2 YFSETQ. The CDR3 spans 14 residues. J gave up 12 bases and V 3 bases, and 12 bases lay outside the gene matches. The CDR3 DNA is TGCGCCAGCAGCTGGGAGTCAGGGGGAGGGCTCCAGCATTTT. Protein product: CASSWESGGGLQHF.

This clonotype was found many times. The chain couples TRBV6-5 to TRBJ2-4, with D unresolved. CDR3 length equals 15 residues. V was clipped by 5 bases and J by 3 bases, with 14 bases between them. The V gene's germline CDR1 is MNHEY and CDR2 SVGAGI. CDR3 sequence: CASSPTWNGKNIQYF. CDR3 coding DNA: TGTGCCAGCAGTCCCACTTGGAATGGCAAAAACATTCAGTACTTC.

This clonotype was recorded many times. V usage is TRBV24-1 and J usage is TRBJ1-2; D gene unclear. Germline V gives CDR1 KGHDR, CDR2 SFDVKD. Deletions cut 3 bases from V and 3 bases from J, with 4 bases between. The CDR3 is made up of 12 amino acids. The CDR3 here is CATSDDYYGYTF. The CDR3 DNA reads as TGTGCCACCAGTGATGATTACTATGGCTACACCTTC.

This clonotype was counted many times. This sequence joins TRBV3-1 and TRBJ2-3, with a possible D match to TRBD2 (5 bases). Germline V gene data show CDR1 as LGHDT and CDR2 as YNNKEL (reference sequence). The CDR3 runs 13 residues. Deletions cut 5 bases from V and 9 bases from J, with 15 bases between. The DNA of the CDR3 is TGTGCCAGCAGCTCGTCGACTCGGAGGACGCAGTATTTT. This codes for CASSSSTRRTQYF.

This clonotype occurred many times. The chain couples TRBV7-2 to TRBJ2-1, with D perhaps matching TRBD1 (5 bases). Germline V gene sequence: CDR1 SGHTA, CDR2 FQGNSA. This CDR3 has 16 residues. The germline V and J ends were trimmed by 3 bases and 1 base, with 13 bases remaining between them. In DNA, the CDR3 is TGTGCCAGCAGCTTTCATAGGGGCAGGTCCTACAATGAGCAGTTCTTC. Translating gives CASSFHRGRSYNEQFF.

The gene calls are TRBV20-1 and TRBJ2-4; the D gene is possibly TRBD2 (6 bases). TRBJ2-7 explains the end of the DNA better; the J call may be wrong. The V gene's germline CDR1 is DFQATT and CDR2 SNEGSKA (reference sequence). This CDR3 region has 15 residues. This CDR3 is CSASRPPGRGYEQYF. The CDR3 nucleotides read TGCAGTGCTAGTCGCCCCCCAGGGCGGGGCTACGAGCAGTACTTC.

This clonotype appeared many times. The chain recombines TRBV7-2 with TRBJ2-7; 10 nucleotides match TRBD2. This CDR3 comprises 16 residues. V shed 4 bases and J 6 bases; nucleotides not matched to a gene: 12. Germline V gene sequence: CDR1 SGHTA, CDR2 FQGNSA. The CDR3 sequence is CASSSPARTSGGEQYF. Written as DNA, the CDR3 is TGTGCCAGCAGCTCCCCTGCCCGGACTAGCGGAGGCGAGCAGTACTTC.

This clonotype was counted only a few times. The J gene is TRBJ1-5, the V gene TRBV5-5; 9 bases line up with TRBD1. Germline V lookup: CDR1 SGHKS, CDR2 YYEKEE (reference sequence). The junction had 6 bases not matched to a gene; V was cut back by 2 bases and J by 6 bases. The CDR3 covers 15 residues. The CDR3, as DNA: TGTGCCAGCAGCTTTACAGGGGGCGCGGGTCAGCCCCAGCATTTT. Translation: CASSFTGGAGQPQHF.

The rearrangement links TRBV9 to TRBJ2-3; possibly TRBD2 for D (6 bases). Germline V gene data show CDR1 as SGDLS and CDR2 as YYNGEE. The V and J ends lost 0 bases and 5 bases respectively, with 13 bases between them. The CDR3 has 15 amino acids. For the CDR3, the DNA is TGTGCCAGCAGCGTAGATGGAGGGCTGGGAGATACGCAGTATTTT. Its protein product is CASSVDGGLGDTQYF.

This clonotype was observed at least ten times. The chain employs TRBV27 and TRBJ1-2, with TRBD1 matching 7 bases. Germline CDR1 is MNHEY and CDR2 is SMNVEV (reference sequence). Trimming removed 6 bases from V and 0 bases from J; junction bases left unmatched: 7. The CDR3 extends over 15 amino acids. The CDR3 bases are TGTGCCAGCAGGCTCCTACAGGGGACTAACTATGGCTACACCTTC. It yields the protein CASRLLQGTNYGYTF.

As regards this clonotype: A much larger clone lies a single base off, so this may be a read error. V and J are TRBV6-6 and TRBJ1-2; maybe TRBD1 (5 bases). Germline-derived CDR1 and CDR2 are MNHNY and SVGAGI (reference sequence). The CDR3 extends over 12 amino acids. The CDR3 DNA is TGTGCCAGCACCAGGTGGGGGGGTGGCTGCACCTTC. Its translation: CASTRWGGGCTF.